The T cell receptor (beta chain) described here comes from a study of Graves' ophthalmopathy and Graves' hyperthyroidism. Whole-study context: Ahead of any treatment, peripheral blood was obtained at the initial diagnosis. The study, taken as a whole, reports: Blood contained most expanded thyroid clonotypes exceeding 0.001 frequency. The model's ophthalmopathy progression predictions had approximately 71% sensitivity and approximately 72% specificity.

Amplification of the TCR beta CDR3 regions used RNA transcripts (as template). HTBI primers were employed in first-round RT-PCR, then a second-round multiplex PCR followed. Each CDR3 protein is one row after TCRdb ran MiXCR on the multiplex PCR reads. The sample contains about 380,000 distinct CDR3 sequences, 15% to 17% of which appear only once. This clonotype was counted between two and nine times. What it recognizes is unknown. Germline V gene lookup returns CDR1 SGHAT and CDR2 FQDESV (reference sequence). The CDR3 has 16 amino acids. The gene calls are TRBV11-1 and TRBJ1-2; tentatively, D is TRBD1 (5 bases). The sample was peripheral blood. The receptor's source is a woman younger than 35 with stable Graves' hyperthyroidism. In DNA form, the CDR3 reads TGTGGGGCCTGCGATGAGGGGCAGGTTGCTAACTATGGCTACACCTTC. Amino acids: CGACDEGQVANYGYTF. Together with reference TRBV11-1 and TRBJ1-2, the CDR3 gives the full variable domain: EAEVAQSPRYKITEKSQAVAFWCDPISGHATLYWYRQILGQGPELLVQFQDESVVDDSQLPKDRFSAERLKGVDSTLKIQPAELGDSAMYLCGACDEGQVANYGYTFGSGTRLTVV.